These T cell receptor beta chains were read from a single sample in a study of T cells in Graves' hyperthyroidism and ophthalmopathy. TCRdb re-analysed the multiplex PCR reads in MiXCR, keeping a single row per CDR3 protein. The data contain 410,000 or so distinct CDR3 sequences, roughly 14% of them singletons. Sequenced: blood. These receptors originate from a man aged 18 to 29 with Graves' ophthalmopathy. The CDR3 runs from the conserved cysteine through the conserved F or W. The order of the fields is V gene, D gene, J gene, CDR3 protein. A D gene is named only where the DNA matches it firmly.

TRBV4-1	-	TRBJ2-1	CASRPQSWGTWNEQFF
TRBV19	-	TRBJ1-4	CASSSGQTNEKLFF
TRBV11-3	-	TRBJ2-1	CASSLDRSASSYNEQFF
TRBV12-3/TRBV12-4	TRBD2	TRBJ2-2	CASSYSGRDGELFF
TRBV7-8	-	TRBJ1-5	CASNRRDNNQPRHF
TRBV7-3	-	TRBJ2-3	CASSLRQSSTDTQYF
TRBV15	-	TRBJ1-1	CATSRDQGREAFF
TRBV2	-	TRBJ1-2	CASSAETDYDYTF
TRBV5-1	-	TRBJ2-3	CASSLEVSGTSTDTQYF
TRBV12-3/TRBV12-4	TRBD2	TRBJ2-2	CASSPGTSGTNTGELFF
TRBV9	-	TRBJ1-1	CASSARGMAREDTEAFF
TRBV6-2/TRBV6-3	-	TRBJ2-7	CASMLAVSSYEQYF
TRBV6-2/TRBV6-3	-	TRBJ2-7	CASKTTGSSTYEQYF
TRBV3-1	TRBD1	TRBJ1-5	CASSQEGTGRNQPQHF
TRBV6-1	TRBD2	TRBJ2-2	CASSFRLAGGDGELFF
TRBV5-1	-	TRBJ1-6	CASSLGTFERSPLHF
TRBV10-1	-	TRBJ2-1	CASSENTNDGEQFF
TRBV11-2	-	TRBJ2-7	CASSLVTGYEQYF
TRBV3-1	-	TRBJ2-1	CASSRRTLHEQFF
TRBV18	TRBD1	TRBJ1-2	CASSDQPTGVRIYGYTF
TRBV4-1	TRBD2	TRBJ2-2	CASSQALAGASGELFF
TRBV2	TRBD1	TRBJ2-1	CARWTGNNEQFF
TRBV29-1	TRBD1	TRBJ2-5	CSVGIIQGAETQYF
TRBV12-3/TRBV12-4	-	TRBJ1-3	CASSPWEDQTGNTIYF